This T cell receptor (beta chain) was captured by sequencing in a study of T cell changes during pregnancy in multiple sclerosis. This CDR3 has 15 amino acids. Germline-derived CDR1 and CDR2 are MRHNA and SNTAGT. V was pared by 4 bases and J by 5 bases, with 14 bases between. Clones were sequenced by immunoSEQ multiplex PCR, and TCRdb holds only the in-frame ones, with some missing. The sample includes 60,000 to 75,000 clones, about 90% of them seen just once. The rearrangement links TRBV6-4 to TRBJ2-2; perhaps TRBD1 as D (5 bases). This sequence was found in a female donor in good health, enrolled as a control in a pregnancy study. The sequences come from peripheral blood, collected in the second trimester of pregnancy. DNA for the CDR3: TGTGCCAGCAGTGTGGGCAGGGAAGGAACCGGGGAGCTGTTTTTT. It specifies CASSVGREGTGELFF.